These 6 T cell receptor beta chains were all obtained from the same sample, sequenced in a study of cytomegalovirus exposure and HLA in healthy donors. With 60 Vbeta and 13 Jbeta primers, the PCR was carried out. Here immunoSEQ multiplex PCR was the method, and the copy in TCRdb shows in-frame clones only, minus some. Altogether approximately 130,000 clones are present, about four fifths being singletons, with the ten largest covering roughly 3.1%. Material: PBMCs. Receptors were obtained from a man aged 25-45 years in good health and CMV-seronegative.

V gene TRBV28 combines with J gene TRBJ2-7; D is ambiguous. V dropped 6 bases and J dropped 4 bases, with 10 bases sitting between them. The germline gives CDR1 MDHEN, CDR2 SYDVKM. CDR3 length: 12 amino acids. In DNA form, the CDR3 reads TGTGCCAGCAGAAAAGATCGGTACGAGCAGTACTTC. Amino acids: CASRKDRYEQYF.

The gene calls are TRBV28 and TRBJ1-1; the match to TRBD1 covers 7 bases. Germline V gene data show CDR1 as MDHEN and CDR2 as SYDVKM. The CDR3 contains 14 residues. V was pared by 6 bases and J by 0 bases, with 4 bases of the junction left unmatched. This CDR3 is CASRTGTVNTEAFF. CDR3 DNA: TGTGCCAGCAGAACCGGGACAGTGAACACTGAAGCTTTCTTT.

This chain links TRBV30 with TRBJ1-3; tentatively, D is TRBD1 (6 bases). The CDR3 has 14 amino acids. CDR1 and CDR2 from the germline V gene are GTSNPN and SVGIG (reference sequence). V was pared by 1 base and J by 2 bases, with 9 bases between. The CDR3 nucleotides read TGTGCCTGGAGTGCCACAGGGACTGGAAACACCATATATTTT. Amino acid sequence: CAWSATGTGNTIYF.

The table lists this clone with a count of one. CDR3 sequence: CASSHRGRINEQFF. CDR3 DNA: TGTGCCAGCAGTCACAGGGGGCGGATCAATGAGCAGTTCTTC. The chain combines TRBV27 with TRBJ2-1, with 9 bases lining up with TRBD1. After removal of 5 bases from V and 6 bases from J, the junction contained 5 bases not matched to a gene. Germline V gives CDR1 MNHEY, CDR2 SMNVEV (reference sequence). The CDR3 is 14 amino acids.

The rearrangement links TRBV7-6 to TRBJ2-7; 9 nucleotides align to TRBD1. CDR3 length: 15 residues. V shed 2 bases, J shed 6 bases, and the junction held 8 bases outside the gene matches. Germline assignment: CDR1 SGHVS and CDR2 FNYEAQ. The CDR3 is CASSLTGTGNFEQYF. The DNA for the CDR3 is TGTGCCAGCAGCTTAACCGGGACAGGGAACTTCGAGCAGTACTTC.

For the CDR3, the DNA is TGTGCCAGCACCAACGACAGGTCCTCGACAAATGAGCAGTTCTTC. Translating it yields CASTNDRSSTNEQFF. This chain links TRBV9 with TRBJ2-1; tentatively, D is TRBD1 (6 bases). V lost 6 bases and J lost 7, with 20 bases in between. There are 15 residues in the CDR3. Looked up from germline, CDR1 is SGDLS and CDR2 is YYNGEE. Together with reference TRBV9 and TRBJ2-1, the CDR3 gives the full variable domain: DSGVTQTPKHLITATGQRVTLRCSPRSGDLSVYWYQQSLDQGLQFLIQYYNGEERAKGNILERFSAQQFPDLHSELNLSSLELGDSALYFCASTNDRSSTNEQFFGPGTRLTVL.